These T cell receptor beta chains were read from a single sample in a study of blood T cells in healthy people across ages. TCRdb analysed the 5' RACE reads with MiXCR anew, one entry per CDR3 protein. The table has about 1.1 million distinct CDR3 sequences, 35% to 40% seen once; the top ten hold about 12%. The specimen was blood. The receptors stem from a man between 18 and 29 years old in good health. Each CDR3 is given with its conserved first and last residue. The order of the fields is clone size, D gene, J gene, V gene, CDR3 DNA, CDR3 protein. The D gene is left open where the match is weak. A clone size is listed for some rows: how often the clone was seen (once, few, many), or a class if it is expanded.

abundance: .; d_gene: .; j_gene: TRBJ2-3; v_gene: TRBV7-2; CDR3nt: TGTGCCAGCAGCTCTCAGCGCTATACGCAGTATTTT; CDR3aa: CASSSQRYTQYF
abundance: few; d_gene: TRBD1; j_gene: TRBJ2-5; v_gene: TRBV2; CDR3nt: TGTGCCAGTATTCGACAGGGCCAAGAGACCCAGTACTTC; CDR3aa: CASIRQGQETQYF
abundance: few; d_gene: .; j_gene: TRBJ1-1; v_gene: TRBV7-9; CDR3nt: TGTGCCAGCAGCTTACAGCGGCGAGCTTTCTTT; CDR3aa: CASSLQRRAFF
abundance: .; d_gene: TRBD2; j_gene: TRBJ2-2; v_gene: TRBV5-1; CDR3nt: TGCGCCAGCAGCTTGAGAACTAGCGCAACCGGGGAGCTGTTTTTT; CDR3aa: CASSLRTSATGELFF
abundance: few; d_gene: .; j_gene: TRBJ2-5; v_gene: TRBV12-3/TRBV12-4; CDR3nt: TGTGCCAGCAGCCCTCCGGACCCTTACAATGAGCAGTACTTC; CDR3aa: CASSPPDPYNEQYF
abundance: many; d_gene: .; j_gene: TRBJ2-1; v_gene: TRBV7-2; CDR3nt: TGTGCCAGCAGTTTAAGCAGGAGCTCCTACAATGAGCAGTTCTTC; CDR3aa: CASSLSRSSYNEQFF
abundance: .; d_gene: TRBD1; j_gene: TRBJ2-4; v_gene: TRBV14; CDR3nt: TGTGCCAGCAGCCTTCCCGAGACAGGGTTGGCCAGAAACATTCAGTACTTC; CDR3aa: CASSLPETGLARNIQYF
abundance: .; d_gene: TRBD1; j_gene: TRBJ1-5; v_gene: TRBV4-3; CDR3nt: TGCGCCAGCAGCCACGGGACAGATAGCAATCAGCCCCAGCATTTT; CDR3aa: CASSHGTDSNQPQHF
abundance: .; d_gene: .; j_gene: TRBJ2-3; v_gene: TRBV2; CDR3nt: TGTGCCAGCAACCTAGGGGGGGCCGGGACAGATACGCAGTATTTT; CDR3aa: CASNLGGAGTDTQYF
abundance: .; d_gene: .; j_gene: TRBJ2-1; v_gene: TRBV27; CDR3nt: TGTGCCAGCAGCCTAGGCCTTCTTTCCTACAATGAGCAGTTCTTC; CDR3aa: CASSLGLLSYNEQFF
abundance: .; d_gene: .; j_gene: TRBJ2-1; v_gene: TRBV4-1; CDR3nt: TGCGCCAGCAGCCAAGATCTTAATAACCGGGGAGATGAGCAGTTCTTC; CDR3aa: CASSQDLNNRGDEQFF
abundance: once; d_gene: .; j_gene: TRBJ1-2; v_gene: TRBV2; CDR3nt: TGTGCCAGCAGTGCAGCAGGCGTAACAGGGCTCTATGGCTACACCTTT; CDR3aa: CASSAAGVTGLYGYTF
abundance: few; d_gene: .; j_gene: TRBJ1-6; v_gene: TRBV3-1; CDR3nt: TGTGCCAGCAGCCAAGTGGGGGGTGGCTCCTATAATTCACCCCTCCACTTT; CDR3aa: CASSQVGGGSYNSPLHF
abundance: .; d_gene: .; j_gene: TRBJ2-7; v_gene: TRBV2; CDR3nt: TGTGCCAGTATCGGGCGGGATACCTACAATGAGCAGTACTTC; CDR3aa: CASIGRDTYNEQYF
abundance: .; d_gene: .; j_gene: TRBJ2-1; v_gene: TRBV28; CDR3nt: TGTGCCAGCAAGGGCCAGGAAGGTTCCTACAATGAGCAGTTCTTC; CDR3aa: CASKGQEGSYNEQFF
abundance: .; d_gene: .; j_gene: TRBJ1-1; v_gene: TRBV6-6; CDR3nt: TGTGCCAGCATTGAGGACACTGAAGCTTTCTTT; CDR3aa: CASIEDTEAFF
abundance: .; d_gene: .; j_gene: TRBJ1-4; v_gene: TRBV20-1; CDR3nt: TGCAGTGCTAGAGGCCTAAGGGCCGAGGAAAAACTGTTTTTT; CDR3aa: CSARGLRAEEKLFF
abundance: few; d_gene: TRBD2; j_gene: TRBJ2-1; v_gene: TRBV18; CDR3nt: TGTGCCAGCTCACCGGCACTAGCGGGGGTCAATGAGCAGTTCTTC; CDR3aa: CASSPALAGVNEQFF
abundance: few; d_gene: .; j_gene: TRBJ2-2; v_gene: TRBV27; CDR3nt: TGTGCCAGCAGTTCGGGGAAAACCGGGGAGCTGTTTTTT; CDR3aa: CASSSGKTGELFF
abundance: .; d_gene: TRBD2; j_gene: TRBJ2-7; v_gene: TRBV10-3; CDR3nt: TGTGCCATCAGTGACGGGACTAGACTTTACGAGCAGTACTTC; CDR3aa: CAISDGTRLYEQYF
abundance: .; d_gene: TRBD2; j_gene: TRBJ2-1; v_gene: TRBV6-2/TRBV6-3; CDR3nt: TGTGCCAGCAGCCCACTGGGACTAGCGGGGCGAAATGAGCAGTTCTTC; CDR3aa: CASSPLGLAGRNEQFF
abundance: .; d_gene: TRBD2; j_gene: TRBJ2-3; v_gene: TRBV6-5; CDR3nt: TGTGCCAGCAGTCCCTCGGGGGGGGGACTTCCCACAGATACGCAGTATTTT; CDR3aa: CASSPSGGGLPTDTQYF
abundance: few; d_gene: .; j_gene: TRBJ2-3; v_gene: TRBV11-3; CDR3nt: TGTGCCAGCAGCTCCCAGATGGGGGGCACAGATACGCAGTATTTT; CDR3aa: CASSSQMGGTDTQYF
abundance: .; d_gene: .; j_gene: TRBJ1-2; v_gene: TRBV7-9; CDR3nt: TGTGCCAGCAGCTTAAGTCACGACAGGATAAACACCTTC; CDR3aa: CASSLSHDRINTF
abundance: many; d_gene: .; j_gene: TRBJ2-7; v_gene: TRBV7-6; CDR3nt: TGTGCCAGCAGCTTCCTGACAGTGCCCTACGAGCAGTACTTC; CDR3aa: CASSFLTVPYEQYF
abundance: few; d_gene: .; j_gene: TRBJ2-1; v_gene: TRBV3-1; CDR3nt: TGTGCCAGCAGCCAAGGTCCGGTTCCGAATGAGCAGTTCTTC; CDR3aa: CASSQGPVPNEQFF
abundance: .; d_gene: .; j_gene: TRBJ2-1; v_gene: TRBV18; CDR3nt: TGTGCCAGCTCTAAAACGCGCGCAGGGTTTTATGAGCAGTTCTTC; CDR3aa: CASSKTRAGFYEQFF
abundance: few; d_gene: .; j_gene: TRBJ1-2; v_gene: TRBV28; CDR3nt: TGTGCCAGCAGCACGGGGGGGGCAGGGTCAGAGGGCTACACCTTC; CDR3aa: CASSTGGAGSEGYTF
abundance: few; d_gene: .; j_gene: TRBJ1-1; v_gene: TRBV5-1; CDR3nt: TGCGCCAGCAGCGCTACACAGAGTTTGAACACTGAAGCTTTCTTT; CDR3aa: CASSATQSLNTEAFF
abundance: .; d_gene: .; j_gene: TRBJ1-1; v_gene: TRBV6-2/TRBV6-3; CDR3nt: TGTGCCAGCAGCTTCAGGGGCCTTACGAACACTGAAGCTTTCTTT; CDR3aa: CASSFRGLTNTEAFF
abundance: .; d_gene: TRBD2; j_gene: TRBJ2-1; v_gene: TRBV6-5; CDR3nt: TGTGCCAGCAGCCATCTAGCGGGGGGGCCAAATGGGCAGTTCTTC; CDR3aa: CASSHLAGGPNGQFF
abundance: .; d_gene: TRBD1; j_gene: TRBJ1-5; v_gene: TRBV27; CDR3nt: TGTGCCAGCAGGAGAGGGGACAGGATTGGGAATCAGCCCCAGCATTTT; CDR3aa: CASRRGDRIGNQPQHF
abundance: .; d_gene: .; j_gene: TRBJ2-2; v_gene: TRBV19; CDR3nt: TGTGCCAGTAGTATCGGGGCTAGCCTGAACACCGGGGAGCTGTTTTTT; CDR3aa: CASSIGASLNTGELFF
abundance: .; d_gene: .; j_gene: TRBJ1-2; v_gene: TRBV27; CDR3nt: TGTGCCAGCAGTCCCAATAACAGAAACTATGGCTGCACCTTC; CDR3aa: CASSPNNRNYGCTF
abundance: .; d_gene: .; j_gene: TRBJ2-4; v_gene: TRBV6-1; CDR3nt: TGTGCCAGCAGTGAAAGGGTGACAGCTCTAGCCAAAAACATTCAGTACTTC; CDR3aa: CASSERVTALAKNIQYF
abundance: .; d_gene: .; j_gene: TRBJ1-4; v_gene: TRBV20-1; CDR3nt: TGCAGTGCCATAGAGCGGGGCGGGGGAAATGAAAAACCGTTTTTT; CDR3aa: CSAIERGGGNEKPFF
abundance: many; d_gene: .; j_gene: TRBJ2-3; v_gene: TRBV27; CDR3nt: TGTGCCAGCAGTACGGACCCAGATACGCAGTATTTT; CDR3aa: CASSTDPDTQYF
abundance: few; d_gene: .; j_gene: TRBJ1-1; v_gene: TRBV7-2; CDR3nt: TGTGCCAGCAGCTTAGAAGGCGACCCGAACACTGAAGCTTTCTTT; CDR3aa: CASSLEGDPNTEAFF
abundance: .; d_gene: .; j_gene: TRBJ1-4; v_gene: TRBV4-3; CDR3nt: TGCGCCAGCAGCCAAGAGAATGGAGGAGGGGATCTTCGCGAAAAACTGTTTTTT; CDR3aa: CASSQENGGGDLREKLFF
abundance: few; d_gene: .; j_gene: TRBJ2-3; v_gene: TRBV7-8; CDR3nt: TGTGCCAGCAGGGGGTCTAAGGGTAGCTCAGATACGCAGTATTTT; CDR3aa: CASRGSKGSSDTQYF
abundance: .; d_gene: .; j_gene: TRBJ2-7; v_gene: TRBV7-9; CDR3nt: TGTGCCAGCAGCTTTAAGTGGGAGCAGTACTTC; CDR3aa: CASSFKWEQYF
abundance: few; d_gene: TRBD1; j_gene: TRBJ1-1; v_gene: TRBV28; CDR3nt: TGTGCCAGCAGTTTACCCAGGGGGGGGCGGAAGACTGAAGCTTTCTTT; CDR3aa: CASSLPRGGRKTEAFF